This T cell receptor beta chain was sequenced for a study of T cell responses to AZD1222 COVID-19 vaccine. A word on this clone: A read error may account for a junction end that differs from germline.

Germline CDR1 is MNHNS and CDR2 is SASEGT. The CDR3 length is 13 residues. The table came from immunoSEQ multiplex PCR; TCRdb's copy has only in-frame clones and leaves some out. The table has 150,000 to 200,000 clones, 85% to 95% seen once. The sequencing here drew on peripheral blood, taken on day 0 of AZD1222 vaccination. This clonotype originated in an adult in good health. V is TRBV6-1 and J is TRBJ1-2; the D gene is possibly TRBD1 (6 bases). DNA of the CDR3: TGTGCCAGCAGGGAAGGAGGGGGTTATGGCTACACCTTC. It specifies CASREGGGYGYTF.